A single sample gave rise to the 28 T cell receptor beta chains below, sequenced in a study of response to subunit inactivated influenza vaccine. Each CDR3 protein is one row after TCRdb ran MiXCR on the RT-PCR reads. This sample has more than 400,000 distinct CDR3 sequences, with more than 7% found just once. This specimen consisted of PBMCs from blood, obtained less than 25 months after vaccination. Receptor source: a man between 50 and 69 years old who received an inactivated influenza vaccine.

The chain links TRBV19 to TRBJ1-2; the D gene is possibly TRBD1 (6 bases). Trimming left V 1 base short and J 8 bases short, with 14 bases between. The CDR3 has 14 amino acids. Germline V gene lookup returns CDR1 LNHDA and CDR2 SQIVND (reference sequence). The CDR3 coding sequence is TGTGCCAGTAGTATAGTAGGCAGGGGCGCCGGCTACACCTTC. Its translation: CASSIVGRGAGYTF.

In this sample, this clonotype turned up a few times. The chain employs TRBV20-1 and TRBJ2-1, with 12 bases fitting TRBD2. Germline V CDR1 and CDR2: DFQATT, SNEGSKA (reference sequence). V dropped 5 bases and J dropped 7; count of bases not matched to a gene: 9. The CDR3 loop spans 15 amino acids. The DNA of the CDR3 is TGCAGTGCTCTCGCTAGCGGGAGGGGGTGGAATGAGCAGTTCTTC. Translated, it gives CSALASGRGWNEQFF.

This clonotype appeared a few times. The rearrangement uses TRBV7-2 and TRBJ2-1; 8 nucleotides align to TRBD2. Trimming at V came to 3 bases and at J to 5 bases, leaving 3 bases not matched to a gene. CDR1 is SGHTA and CDR2 is FQGNSA in the germline V gene. The CDR3 consists of 14 residues. The CDR3, as DNA: TGTGCCAGCAGCTTTCGGCGGGGGGACAATGAGCAGTTCTTC. Translated: CASSFRRGDNEQFF.

This clonotype was counted between two and nine times. The chain combines TRBV5-6 with TRBJ2-5; D gene unclear. Germline V gene lookup returns CDR1 SGHDT and CDR2 YYEEEE. The length of the CDR3 is 13 residues. The V end was cut by 3 bases, the J end by 4 bases, with 10 bases between. The CDR3 nucleotides are TGTGCCAGCAGCTCCCTAATCGGAGAGACCCAGTACTTC. Amino acid sequence: CASSSLIGETQYF.

J is TRBJ2-3 and V is TRBV5-1; 12 nucleotides align to TRBD2. Germline CDR1 SGHRS, CDR2 YFSETQ. The length of the CDR3 is 16 residues. V shed 0 bases and J 6 bases; nucleotides not matched to a gene: 5. CDR3: CASSLATSGGLDTQYF. CDR3 DNA sequence: TGCGCCAGCAGCTTGGCGACTAGCGGGGGCCTCGATACGCAGTATTTT.

This clonotype was seen only a few times. The V call is TRBV7-8, the J call TRBJ2-5; TRBD1 aligns across 9 bases. Germline-derived CDR1 and CDR2 are SGHVS and FQNEAQ. The CDR3 extends over 15 amino acids. V was pared by 2 bases and J by 5 bases, with 6 bases of the junction left unmatched. CDR3 in amino acids: CASSLSGTGFETQYF. CDR3 DNA: TGTGCCAGCAGCTTATCCGGGACAGGGTTTGAGACCCAGTACTTC.

The gene calls are TRBV6-5 and TRBJ2-1; D ambiguous. CDR3 length: 14 amino acids. Germline assignment: CDR1 MNHEY and CDR2 SVGAGI. Trimming took off 3 bases at V and 9 bases at J, with 15 bases between the two ends. CDR3 loop: CASSYSPHLSEQFF. The CDR3 coding sequence is TGTGCCAGCAGTTATAGTCCCCATCTTAGTGAGCAGTTCTTC.

This clonotype was counted only a few times. V and J are TRBV7-8 and TRBJ2-3, with D possibly matching TRBD1 (5 bases). V lost 5 bases to trimming and J lost 2 bases, with 23 bases between them. The CDR3 consists of 18 residues. Germline CDR1 and CDR2: SGHVS and FQNEAQ. In DNA form, the CDR3 reads TGTGCCAGCAGCACCCAGCTAGGGGCCAAGAAGGTCACAGATACGCAGTATTTT. This translates into CASSTQLGAKKVTDTQYF. Complete variable domain (other parts from reference TRBV7-8 and TRBJ2-3): GAGVSQSPRYKVAKRGQDVALRCDPISGHVSLFWYQQALGQGPEFLTYFQNEAQLDKSGLPSDRFFAERPEGSVSTLKIQRTQQEDSAVYLCASSTQLGAKKVTDTQYFGPGTRLTVL.

This clonotype was seen only a few times. This chain uses TRBV6-1 with TRBJ2-1, with TRBD2 identical over 12 bases. The germline V gene has CDR1 MNHNS and CDR2 SASEGT. The CDR3 runs to 15 residues. V dropped 7 bases and J dropped 4; count of bases not matched to a gene: 5. The CDR3 loop is CASIEGLAGYNEQFF. In nucleotides, the CDR3 is TGTGCCAGCATCGAAGGACTAGCGGGGTACAATGAGCAGTTCTTC.

This clonotype was detected ten times or more. V and J are TRBV7-9 and TRBJ2-7; D gene ambiguous. CDR3 size: 13 residues. The germline V gene encodes CDR1 SEHNR and CDR2 FQNEAQ (reference sequence). The V gene lost 3 bases and the J gene lost 6 bases, with 12 bases spanning the gap. CDR3 DNA sequence: TGTGCCAGCAGCTTCGTCCGCACCCGCGAGCAGTACTTC. As protein: CASSFVRTREQYF.

This clonotype was counted ten times or more. This chain joins TRBV23-1 and TRBJ2-4, with TRBD1 matching 7 bases. TRBV23-1 is filed as an ORF, its function uncertain. Trimming cost V 1 base and J 6 bases; bases outside gene matches: 6. This CDR3 comprises 15 residues. Here the CDR3 reads CASSQWGTERNIQYF. The CDR3 DNA follows: TGCGCCAGCAGTCAATGGGGGACAGAGCGAAACATTCAGTACTTC.

This clonotype was recorded at least ten times. V is TRBV20-1 and J is TRBJ2-7, with 9 bases identical to TRBD2. This CDR3 is 16 amino acids long. The germline V gene has CDR1 DFQATT and CDR2 SNEGSKA (reference sequence). Unmatched junction bases numbered 11, after V lost 1 base and J lost 4 bases. In nucleotides, the CDR3 is TGCAGTGCTAGAGTCGGTGGTGCGGGAGGGTTGTACGAGCAGTACTTC. It translates to CSARVGGAGGLYEQYF.

This clonotype turned up a few times. CDR3 residues: CASSQGTPGRDEQFF. CDR3 DNA: TGTGCCAGCAGCCAAGGTACGCCAGGACGCGATGAGCAGTTCTTC. This rearrangement joins TRBV4-2 to TRBJ2-1; unclear D gene. This CDR3 comprises 15 residues. CDR1 LGHNA and CDR2 YNFKEQ come from the germline V gene. Trimming removed 1 base from V and 8 bases from J, with 15 bases in between.

V gene TRBV20-1 combines with J gene TRBJ1-1, with 7 bases lining up with TRBD1. After removal of 6 bases from V and 0 bases from J, the junction contained 7 bases not matched to a gene. There are 14 residues in the CDR3. Germline V gene data show CDR1 as DFQATT and CDR2 as SNEGSKA (reference sequence). The CDR3 reads CSAPKTGLNTEAFF. CDR3 bases: TGCAGTGCACCCAAGACAGGGTTGAACACTGAAGCTTTCTTT.

This clonotype was recorded at least ten times. V usage is TRBV7-2 and J usage is TRBJ2-7, with no clear D. There are 15 residues in the CDR3. Germline V gives CDR1 SGHTA, CDR2 FQGNSA. The germline V and J ends were trimmed by 5 bases and 2 bases, with 16 bases remaining between them. CDR3 coding DNA: TGTGCCAGCAGCCTGACCCCCTCCCTTACCTACGAGCAGTACTTC. It is translated as CASSLTPSLTYEQYF.

This clonotype was seen more than once but under ten times. The chain employs TRBV29-1 and TRBJ1-4; possible D gene TRBD1, 5 bases. CDR3 length: 14 amino acids. The germline V gene has CDR1 SQVTM and CDR2 ANQGSEA. Trimming pared 1 base from V and 7 bases from J, leaving 13 bases between. The CDR3 DNA is TGCAGCGTTGAAGCGGGGGGTGGTGGTGAAAAACTGTTTTTT. Protein product: CSVEAGGGGEKLFF.

This clonotype was seen at least ten times. The chain is built from TRBV3-1 and TRBJ2-7; D is perhaps TRBD1 (6 bases). CDR3 length: 14 residues. Trimming shortened V by 10 bases and J by 2 bases, and 18 bases separated the two germline ends. Per germline, CDR1 LGHDT and CDR2 YNNKEL (reference sequence). CDR3 DNA: TGTGCCACCAGGAGACAGGTTTACCCCTACGAGCAGTACTTC. Protein: CATRRQVYPYEQYF.

The chain is built from TRBV12-3 or TRBV12-4 and TRBJ2-5; D gene uncertain. The V end lost 4 bases, the J end lost 0 bases, and 6 bases lay between the germline ends. The CDR3 is 13 amino acids. This chain's CDR3 is CASSSANQETQYF. CDR3 DNA: TGTGCCAGCAGTTCCGCCAACCAAGAGACCCAGTACTTC.

J is TRBJ2-3 and V is TRBV7-2, with D tentatively TRBD1 (5 bases). Per germline, CDR1 SGHTA and CDR2 FQGNSA. V was clipped by 3 bases and J by 1 base, with 11 bases between them. CDR3 length equals 15 residues. In nucleotides, the CDR3 is TGTGCCAGCAGCTTTAGGGCAGGGCGCACAGATACGCAGTATTTT. Translated: CASSFRAGRTDTQYF.

The V gene is TRBV6-1, the J gene TRBJ1-5; D possibly corresponds to TRBD1 (6 bases). Trimming shortened V by 8 bases and J by 1 base, and 12 bases separated the two germline ends. The CDR3 has 14 amino acids. CDR1 MNHNS and CDR2 SASEGT come from the germline V gene. Here the CDR3 reads CASGRTGSNQPQHF. Written as DNA, the CDR3 is TGTGCCAGCGGCCGCACAGGGAGCAATCAGCCCCAGCATTTT.

This clonotype has just a few counts. This chain connects TRBV7-8 to TRBJ1-6; D is uncertain. The length of the CDR3 is 15 residues. Trimming stripped 2 bases from V and 6 bases from J, with 11 bases between. Looked up from germline, CDR1 is SGHVS and CDR2 is FQNEAQ. CDR3 region: CASSLLVHSNSPLHF. In nucleotides, the CDR3 is TGTGCCAGCAGCTTACTCGTTCACTCTAATTCACCCCTCCACTTT. The full variable domain, its missing parts supplied by reference TRBV7-8 and TRBJ1-6, is GAGVSQSPRYKVAKRGQDVALRCDPISGHVSLFWYQQALGQGPEFLTYFQNEAQLDKSGLPSDRFFAERPEGSVSTLKIQRTQQEDSAVYLCASSLLVHSNSPLHFGNGTRLTVT.

The chain uses TRBV6-1 and TRBJ2-5, with a possible D match to TRBD2 (5 bases). The CDR3 contains 14 residues. Trimming removed 3 bases at V and 5 bases at J, with 13 bases between. Looked up from germline, CDR1 is MNHNS and CDR2 is SASEGT. CDR3 coding DNA: TGTGCCAGCAGTGAGCGGTCTAGCTTGGAGACCCAGTACTTC. Translation: CASSERSSLETQYF.

The table lists this clonotype with many counts. The chain recombines TRBV6-5 with TRBJ2-7; maybe TRBD2 (6 bases). The CDR3 spans 16 residues. V lost 2 bases, J lost 0 bases, and 14 bases lay in between. CDR1 and CDR2 from the germline V gene are MNHEY and SVGAGI. CDR3 in DNA: TGTGCCAGCAGTTACACAGTAGCGGCAAGCTCCTACGAGCAGTACTTC. Translating it yields CASSYTVAASSYEQYF.

In its sample, this clonotype was seen many times. The chain links TRBV28 to TRBJ1-1; 7 bases are shared with TRBD1. CDR1 is MDHEN and CDR2 is SYDVKM in the germline V gene. CDR3 size: 12 residues. V shed 6 bases, J shed 7 bases, and the junction held 5 bases outside the gene matches. CDR3 region: CASRRGHLEAFF. The CDR3 region has the DNA TGTGCCAGCAGGAGGGGGCATCTTGAAGCTTTCTTT.

This rearrangement joins TRBV5-6 to TRBJ2-3; D is uncertain. V shed 7 bases and J shed 6 bases, with 12 bases lying between them. In germline, CDR1 is SGHDT, CDR2 YYEEEE. This CDR3 region has 12 residues. This CDR3 is CASGLGWDTQYF. The CDR3 coding sequence is TGTGCCAGCGGCCTCGGGTGGGATACGCAGTATTTT.

This clonotype was observed a few times. The rearrangement joins TRBV20-1 to TRBJ2-2; 8 bases match TRBD2. Germline CDR1 is DFQATT and CDR2 is SNEGSKA (reference sequence). The CDR3 is 18 amino acids. Trimming at V came to 5 bases and at J to 3 bases, leaving 17 bases not matched to a gene. The CDR3 coding sequence is TGCAGTGCTTTTTTCGGCCCAGCGGGGGCACCCGACACCGGGGAGCTGTTTTTT. Translating it yields CSAFFGPAGAPDTGELFF.

This clonotype showed up just once. The chain has TRBV4-1 and TRBJ2-1, with TRBD1 matching over 8 bases. Losses at the gene ends were 0 bases for V and 10 bases for J; bases not matched to a gene: 8. This CDR3 has 15 amino acids. The germline V gene has CDR1 MGHRA and CDR2 YSYEKL. CDR3 region: CASSQDRTGLREQFF. CDR3 coding DNA: TGCGCCAGCAGCCAAGACCGGACAGGGTTGAGGGAGCAGTTCTTC.

There are a few counts of this clonotype. The chain links TRBV15 to TRBJ2-7; 7 nucleotides line up with TRBD1. With V trimmed by 6 bases and J by 1 base, 9 bases remained unmatched. This CDR3 contains 15 residues. The germline CDR1 and CDR2 sequences are LNHNV and YYDKDF (reference sequence). The CDR3 reads CATSVRQGVSYEQYF. The CDR3 nucleotides read TGTGCCACCAGTGTAAGACAGGGAGTATCCTACGAGCAGTACTTC.